This T cell receptor beta chain was sequenced in a study of breast tumors, draining lymph nodes, adjacent tissues. Study-wide results and caveats: The lymph node origin of tumor T cells was framed as consistent with a hypothesis, not demonstrated. The data were judged consistent with most tumor T cells coming from lymph node and expanding in tumor. Tumor repertoires ranked between lymph nodes and nontumor tissue in diversity, with V and J gene preferences.

CDR1 and CDR2 (germline): MGHRA, YSYEKL. Trimming pared 0 bases from V and 1 base from J, leaving 12 bases between. CDR3 length equals 16 residues. TCRdb re-called the multiplex PCR reads with MiXCR, one entry per CDR3 protein. Counted here are tens of thousands of distinct CDR3 sequences, approximately 70% occurring once; the ten biggest clones make up around 22%. This clonotype was counted at least ten times. Its target is not known. V gene TRBV4-1 combines with J gene TRBJ2-5; tentatively, D is TRBD1 (6 bases). The receptor was derived from a female donor with breast cancer. Some clones in this sample may be carry-over from other donors' samples. Specimen: tumor-adjacent breast tissue. The CDR3 here is CASSQDVLGAQETQYF. For the CDR3, the DNA is TGCGCCAGCAGCCAAGATGTTTTGGGGGCCCAAGAGACCCAGTACTTC.